The next 30 T cell receptor beta chains were all read from a single sample in a study of T cell responses to AZD1222 COVID-19 vaccine. Profiled with immunoSEQ multiplex PCR; TCRdb holds only in-frame clones, not every one. The sample has approximately 110,000 clones, more than 85% seen once. This specimen was peripheral blood, taken on day 0 of AZD1222 vaccination. The receptors were sampled from an adult in good health.

This chain's CDR3 is CATSDTAEDQETQYF. The CDR3 DNA follows: TGTGCCACCAGTGATACAGCGGAAGACCAAGAGACCCAGTACTTC. The chain has TRBV24-1 and TRBJ2-5, with a tentative D call TRBD2 (5 bases). The germline gives CDR1 KGHDR, CDR2 SFDVKD. This CDR3 region has 15 residues. Trimming took 3 bases from V and 0 from J, leaving 10 bases between them.

The gene calls are TRBV19 and TRBJ1-5, with TRBD1 matching 7 bases. The germline CDR1 and CDR2 sequences are LNHDA and SQIVND (reference sequence). The CDR3 spans 14 residues. V lost 6 bases, J lost 1 base, and 3 bases stayed unmatched. The CDR3: CASRPQGSNQPQHF. CDR3 nucleotide sequence: TGTGCCAGTAGACCACAGGGGAGCAATCAGCCCCAGCATTTT.

The chain joins TRBV27 to TRBJ2-3, with 9 bases lining up with TRBD1. The CDR3 contains 17 residues. V dropped 5 bases and J dropped 0; count of bases not matched to a gene: 9. Per germline, CDR1 MNHEY and CDR2 SMNVEV (reference sequence). The CDR3 spells CASSKHRGPTSTDTQYF. In nucleotides, the CDR3 is TGTGCCAGCAGTAAACACAGGGGGCCTACAAGCACAGATACGCAGTATTTT.

This clone came up once. The chain couples TRBV4-3 to TRBJ1-6; D unresolved. The CDR3 has 17 amino acids. V was cut by 0 bases and J by 0 bases, with 9 bases left in between. Germline V gene lookup returns CDR1 LGHNA and CDR2 YSLEER. DNA for the CDR3: TGCGCCAGCAGCCAAGAACGGGTCAACTCCTATAATTCACCCCTCCACTTT. Translated: CASSQERVNSYNSPLHF.

V usage is TRBV28 and J usage is TRBJ2-5; no firm D call. This CDR3 contains 11 residues. Germline V gives CDR1 MDHEN, CDR2 SYDVKM. Trimming took off 6 bases at V and 5 bases at J, with 7 bases between the two ends. The CDR3, as DNA: TGTGCCAGCAGCTATTGGGAGACCCAGTACTTC. This codes for CASSYWETQYF.

The chain combines TRBV5-1 with TRBJ1-4; no reliable D call. The CDR3 spans 14 residues. Germline lookup yields CDR1 SGHRS and CDR2 YFSETQ. V shed 0 bases and J shed 5 bases, with 8 bases lying between them. As DNA, the CDR3 is TGCGCCAGCAGCTTGGATGGATTAAATGAAAAACTGTTTTTT. It encodes CASSLDGLNEKLFF.

The chain has TRBV19 and TRBJ1-1; D perhaps matches TRBD1 (6 bases). The CDR3 covers 12 residues. The V gene's germline CDR1 is LNHDA and CDR2 SQIVND (reference sequence). With 5 bases removed from V and 3 bases from J, the gap between germline ends came to 7 bases. The DNA of the CDR3 is TGTGCCAGTAGTGGACAGTACACTGAAGCTTTCTTT. Its translation: CASSGQYTEAFF.

The chain carries TRBV27 and TRBJ2-2, with 11 bases identical to TRBD2. Trimming at V came to 5 bases and at J to 5 bases, leaving 10 bases not matched to a gene. The germline V gene has CDR1 MNHEY and CDR2 SMNVEV (reference sequence). CDR3 size: 17 residues. The CDR3 DNA reads as TGTGCCAGCAGTCCAAATAGCGGGAGGGCCCGAACCGGGGAGCTGTTTTTT. It yields the protein CASSPNSGRARTGELFF.

The rearrangement uses TRBV25-1 and TRBJ2-2, with D tentatively TRBD1 (6 bases). V lost 3 bases and J 4 bases, leaving 18 bases between the germline ends. Germline V gene data show CDR1 as MGHDK and CDR2 as SYGVNS. This CDR3 is 17 amino acids long. CDR3 sequence: CASSDYSWGRPTGELFF. The CDR3 DNA sequence: TGTGCCAGCAGTGATTATTCGTGGGGGCGTCCCACCGGGGAGCTGTTTTTT.

As to this clone: Other nucleotide sequences from this sample produce the same CDR3. The chain has TRBV18 and TRBJ2-1; TRBD2 is a possible D gene (5 bases). V shed 3 bases and J shed 4 bases, with 7 bases lying between them. Germline lookup yields CDR1 KGHSH and CDR2 LQKENI. This CDR3 is 13 amino acids long. Written as DNA, the CDR3 is TGTGCCAGCTCACCCCCGGGGTACAATGAGCAGTTCTTC. Translated: CASSPPGYNEQFF.

CDR3 sequence (DNA): TGTGCCAGCACCCCGACTAGCGGGAGGGGGATCTCCTACAATGAGCAGTTCTTC. The encoded protein is CASTPTSGRGISYNEQFF. The chain has TRBV6-2 or TRBV6-3 and TRBJ2-1; 14 bases are a match to TRBD2. The length of the CDR3 is 18 residues. Per germline, CDR1 MNHEY and CDR2 SVGEGT. J was trimmed by 0 bases and V by 7 bases; bases with no gene match: 8.

The chain employs TRBV7-8 and TRBJ2-1; D is perhaps TRBD2 (6 bases). Trimming cost V 3 bases and J 5 bases, with 14 bases left between them. There are 15 residues in the CDR3. Looked up from germline, CDR1 is SGHVS and CDR2 is FQNEAQ. The CDR3 nucleotides read TGTGCCAGCAGCTTGGTCCGCGGGATTAACAATGAGCAGTTCTTC. It codes for CASSLVRGINNEQFF.

The chain uses TRBV30 and TRBJ2-2; TRBD2 is a possible D gene (5 bases). In germline, CDR1 is GTSNPN, CDR2 SVGIG (reference sequence). Between the trimmed V and J ends, which lost 5 bases and 6 bases, there was a span of 13 bases. The CDR3 has 13 residues. The DNA for the CDR3 is TGTGCCTGGTTTGTGGGAGTTTCCGGGGAGCTGTTTTTT. Amino acids: CAWFVGVSGELFF.

The V call is TRBV5-6, the J call TRBJ2-6, with D possibly being TRBD2 (6 bases). The V and J ends lost 3 bases and 0 bases respectively, with 16 bases between them. Germline V lookup: CDR1 SGHDT, CDR2 YYEEEE. The CDR3 totals 18 residues. CDR3 coding DNA: TGTGCCAGCAGCTCGGTACTCCTGGAGGGCTCTGGGGCCAACGTCCTGACTTTC. It specifies CASSSVLLEGSGANVLTF.

This clone occurred once. V is TRBV11-1 and J is TRBJ2-1, with D possibly called TRBD1 or TRBD2 (5 bases each). The V gene lost 1 base and the J gene lost 0 bases, with 7 bases spanning the gap. The germline V gene encodes CDR1 SGHAT and CDR2 FQDESV (reference sequence). The CDR3 consists of 15 residues. CDR3 nucleotide sequence: TGTGCCAGCAGCTTAGGGGGGAGCTCCTACAATGAGCAGTTCTTC. Its protein is CASSLGGSSYNEQFF. The whole variable domain, filled in from reference TRBV11-1 and TRBJ2-1, reads EAEVAQSPRYKITEKSQAVAFWCDPISGHATLYWYRQILGQGPELLVQFQDESVVDDSQLPKDRFSAERLKGVDSTLKIQPAELGDSAMYLCASSLGGSSYNEQFFGPGTRLTVL.

The chain employs TRBV5-6 and TRBJ1-2; D call uncertain. The CDR3 loop spans 13 amino acids. The germline gives CDR1 SGHDT, CDR2 YYEEEE. The V end lost 0 bases, the J end lost 3 bases, and 6 bases lay between the germline ends. CDR3 residues: CASSLGAHYGYTF. The CDR3 DNA sequence: TGTGCCAGCAGCTTGGGGGCCCACTATGGCTACACCTTC.

This chain links TRBV6-5 with TRBJ2-7, with 7 nucleotides matching TRBD1. This CDR3 is 11 amino acids long. Germline loops: CDR1 MNHEY, CDR2 SVGAGI. CDR3 bases: TGTGCTTCCAAAAGGGGACAGCAGCAGTACTTC. Its protein is CASKRGQQQYF.

The chain joins TRBV9 to TRBJ1-2, with TRBD1 as a possible D gene (5 bases). CDR1 is SGDLS, CDR2 YYNGEE, per germline. This CDR3 is built from 14 residues. V gave up 5 bases and J gave up 0 bases, with 11 bases separating them. CDR3 amino acids: CASSLGGTNYGYTF. CDR3 DNA sequence: TGTGCCAGCAGTTTGGGGGGGACTAACTATGGCTACACCTTC.

The chain employs TRBV18 and TRBJ2-7, with D possibly TRBD2 on 5 matching bases. Trimming cost V 2 bases and J 0 bases, with 8 bases left between them. This CDR3 spans 14 amino acids. The germline V gene encodes CDR1 KGHSH and CDR2 LQKENI. DNA of the CDR3: TGTGCCAGCTCACCAACGACTATCTCCTACGAGCAGTACTTC. Protein: CASSPTTISYEQYF.

V and J are TRBV30 and TRBJ1-2; D is unresolved. V was shortened by 5 bases and J by 1 base, with 20 bases between the two germline ends. There are 16 residues in the CDR3. Germline V lookup: CDR1 GTSNPN, CDR2 SVGIG (reference sequence). Here the CDR3 reads CAWERGGSLLNYGYTF. The CDR3 DNA reads TGTGCCTGGGAGCGTGGAGGGAGCCTTCTTAACTATGGCTACACCTTC.

This clone occurred a few times. V is TRBV7-2 and J is TRBJ1-6; the D is unclear. Trimming pared 5 bases from V and 1 base from J, leaving 6 bases between. CDR3 length: 14 residues. Germline CDR1 is SGHTA and CDR2 is FQGNSA. The CDR3 spells CASSPSSYNSPLHF. Written as DNA, the CDR3 is TGTGCCAGCAGCCCGAGTTCCTATAATTCACCCCTCCACTTT.

J is TRBJ1-1 and V is TRBV5-6; D remains unclear. The CDR3 runs 12 residues. Germline V gives CDR1 SGHDT, CDR2 YYEEEE. Trimming stripped 4 bases from V and 6 bases from J, with 10 bases between. The CDR3 sequence is CASSVTWAEAFF. CDR3 sequence (DNA): TGTGCCAGCAGCGTAACCTGGGCTGAAGCTTTCTTT.

V gene TRBV19 combines with J gene TRBJ1-2; D perhaps matches TRBD1 (5 bases). V was cut by 8 bases and J by 0 bases, with 13 bases left in between. The CDR3 is made up of 14 amino acids. Per germline, CDR1 LNHDA and CDR2 SQIVND (reference sequence). This chain's CDR3 is CASRIDSANYGYTF. The CDR3 DNA reads TGTGCCAGTCGCATTGACAGTGCTAACTATGGCTACACCTTC.

This sequence joins TRBV11-2 and TRBJ2-7, with TRBD2 as a possible D gene (6 bases). This CDR3 is 15 amino acids long. Germline V gives CDR1 SGHAT, CDR2 FQNNGV. V lost 0 bases and J lost 4, with 13 bases in between. CDR3 residues: CASSLEGLPVYEQYF. The DNA of the CDR3 is TGTGCCAGCAGCTTAGAGGGACTGCCGGTGTACGAGCAGTACTTC.

The chain joins TRBV7-2 to TRBJ1-5; 12 nucleotides agree with TRBD1. V lost 5 bases to trimming and J lost 6 bases; unmatched junction nucleotides: 11. The germline CDR1 and CDR2 sequences are SGHTA and FQGNSA. The CDR3 contains 17 residues. The CDR3 DNA follows: TGTGCCAGCAGCCCCGGGGGAGGGACAGGGGGCACTCAGCCCCAGCATTTT. Translating gives CASSPGGGTGGTQPQHF. Based on the CDR3 plus reference TRBV7-2 and TRBJ1-5, the full variable domain is GAGVSQSPSNKVTEKGKDVELRCDPISGHTALYWYRQSLGQGLEFLIYFQGNSAPDKSGLPSDRFSAERTGGSVSTLTIQRTQQEDSAVYLCASSPGGGTGGTQPQHFGDGTRLSIL.

J is TRBJ1-1 and V is TRBV14; D may be TRBD1 (5 bases). The CDR3 loop spans 15 amino acids. Deletions cut 4 bases from V and 4 bases from J, with 16 bases between. The germline V gene encodes CDR1 SGHDN and CDR2 FVKESK. CDR3 loop: CASSPIRERSTEAFF. CDR3 sequence (DNA): TGTGCCAGCAGCCCTATCAGGGAAAGAAGCACTGAAGCTTTCTTT.

The chain recombines TRBV30 with TRBJ1-1; D gene ambiguous. CDR3 length: 12 amino acids. CDR1 is GTSNPN and CDR2 is SVGIG in the germline V gene (reference sequence). Trimming took off 0 bases at V and 2 bases at J, with 4 bases between the two ends. The CDR3 DNA sequence: TGTGCCTGGAGTGTACTAAACACTGAAGCTTTCTTT. Encoded protein: CAWSVLNTEAFF. Full variable domain (missing parts from reference TRBV30 and TRBJ1-1): SQTIHQWPATLVQPVGSPLSLECTVEGTSNPNLYWYRQAAGRGLQLLFYSVGIGQISSEVPQNLSASRPQDRQFILSSKKLLLSDSGFYLCAWSVLNTEAFFGQGTRLTVV.

In its sample, this clone was seen a few times. The V gene is TRBV5-1, the J gene TRBJ2-7; tentatively, D is TRBD1 (6 bases). This CDR3 is built from 13 residues. V was clipped by 5 bases and J by 3 bases, with 12 bases between them. Germline V CDR1 and CDR2: SGHRS, YFSETQ. The CDR3 reads CASSATGSYEQYF. The CDR3 nucleotides read TGCGCCAGCAGTGCAACAGGGAGCTACGAGCAGTACTTC.

The chain combines TRBV27 with TRBJ2-3, with D unresolved. V lost 6 bases and J lost 5, with 12 bases in between. This CDR3 region has 13 residues. Germline V gives CDR1 MNHEY, CDR2 SMNVEV (reference sequence). The CDR3 DNA reads TGTGCCAGCAGCGCCTGGGCCGTAGATACGCAGTATTTT. Amino acid sequence: CASSAWAVDTQYF.

The rearrangement links TRBV6-5 to TRBJ1-1; a possible D gene is TRBD1 (6 bases). This CDR3 region has 13 residues. The germline CDR1 and CDR2 sequences are MNHEY and SVGAGI. V shed 7 bases and J shed 5 bases, with 14 bases lying between them. The DNA of the CDR3 is TGTGCCAGCACTAGGCCAGGGGAGACTGAAGCTTTCTTT. This encodes CASTRPGETEAFF.